A selection of T cell receptor beta chains follows, all from one sample in a study of blood T cell repertoires in COVID-19. This table comes from immunoSEQ multiplex PCR, and its TCRdb copy is limited to in-frame clones, with some not included. The sample shows some 97,000 clones, 88% of them seen only once. The sample taken for sequencing was peripheral blood. The source is a human donor in a cohort sampled during active COVID-19. Both conserved end residues are part of each CDR3. D genes are given only for firm matches. A clone size is listed for some rows: how often the clone was seen (once, few, many), or a class if it is expanded.

clone_size j_call d_call cdr3_length v_call cdr3_nt cdr3_aa
NA TRBJ1-5 TRBD1 15 TRBV10-3 TGTGCCATCAAACAGGGACAGGGGGGGAATCAGCCCCAGCATTTT CAIKQGQGGNQPQHF
NA TRBJ1-4 NA 14 TRBV19 TGTGCCAGTAGTATTGGAGGAACTAATGAAAAACTGTTTTTT CASSIGGTNEKLFF
once TRBJ1-5 NA 12 TRBV19 TGTGCCTCCTCAGGCAGGTCCATAGCCCAGCATTTT CASSGRSIAQHF
NA TRBJ2-5 NA 13 TRBV27 TGTGCCAGCAGTTCGTTCGAGCGGGAGACCCAGTACTTC CASSSFERETQYF
NA TRBJ2-5 NA 16 TRBV6-5 TGTGCCAGCAGTTTGACTAGGGGTGTAGGGCAAGAGACCCAGTACTTC CASSLTRGVGQETQYF
NA TRBJ2-5 TRBD1 14 TRBV10-3 TGTGCCATCAGTGAGGGACAGGGGGGAGAGACCCAGTACTTC CAISEGQGGETQYF
NA TRBJ2-6 TRBD2 19 TRBV7-6 TGTGCCAGCAGCTCCTGGACTAGCGGGAGGGCATCTGGGGCCAACGTCCTGACTTTC CASSSWTSGRASGANVLTF
once TRBJ1-5 NA 15 TRBV19 TGTGCCAGTAGTATAGACCGGGACATAGCCGAGCCCCAGCATTTT CASSIDRDIAEPQHF
NA TRBJ2-5 NA 14 TRBV7-2 TGTGCCAGCAGCCGTGTCTTGTACCAAGAGACCCAGTACTTC CASSRVLYQETQYF
NA TRBJ2-1 TRBD2 14 TRBV29-1 TGCAGCGTCGATCTAGCGGGAGAAATGAATGAGCAGTTCTTC CSVDLAGEMNEQFF
NA TRBJ1-1 NA 12 TRBV12-3/TRBV12-4 TGTGCCAGCAGTTTAGGCGGGCAGGAAGCTTTCTTT CASSLGGQEAFF
once TRBJ2-7 TRBD1 14 TRBV7-3 TGTGCCAGCAGCCCGGGACAGAGAGCCTACGAGCAGTACTTC CASSPGQRAYEQYF
NA TRBJ1-5 NA 18 TRBV30 TGTGCCTGGAGTGTACGAGGTGGGAGGTACCGTGGCAATCAGCCCCAGCATTTT CAWSVRGGRYRGNQPQHF
NA TRBJ1-4 TRBD1 15 TRBV4-2 TGTGCCAGCAGCCAAGAGGGACAGGGGAGAGAAAAACTGTTTTTT CASSQEGQGREKLFF
NA TRBJ2-3 NA 15 TRBV2 TGTGCCAGCAGTGACCGCGGACTTAGCACAGATACGCAGTATTTT CASSDRGLSTDTQYF
once TRBJ2-1 NA 12 TRBV16 TGTGCCAGCAGCCTCCAACCCGGGAAGCAGTTCTTC CASSLQPGKQFF
NA TRBJ2-5 TRBD1 16 TRBV7-8 TGTGCCAGCAGCCTAAAAGGAGGACAGGGCGGGCAGACCCAGTACTTC CASSLKGGQGGQTQYF
NA TRBJ2-1 NA 15 TRBV9 TGTGCCAGCAGCGTTAGCGGTAGCTCCTACAATGAGCAGTTCTTC CASSVSGSSYNEQFF
NA TRBJ1-2 TRBD1 15 TRBV6-1 TGTGCCAGCAGTGAGTCAGGGGGAATTAACTATGGCTACACCTTC CASSESGGINYGYTF
NA TRBJ1-1 TRBD1 13 TRBV2 TGTGCCAGCAGTCGACAGGGAAACACTGAAGCTTTCTTT CASSRQGNTEAFF
NA TRBJ2-3 TRBD2 15 TRBV11-2 TGTGCCAGCAGCTTAGACGGGAGGGCTCAGGATACGCAGTATTTT CASSLDGRAQDTQYF
NA TRBJ2-1 TRBD2 14 TRBV2 TGTGCCAGCCAATTTTCGGCGGGAGGGGCTGAGCAGTTCTTC CASQFSAGGAEQFF
few TRBJ2-3 NA 17 TRBV21-1 TGTGCCAGCAGCAAGGGCTGGGGACAAATTAGCACAGATACGCAGTATTTT CASSKGWGQISTDTQYF
NA TRBJ2-7 NA 12 TRBV6-6 TGTGCCAGCAGTTCCCCAAACTACGAGCAGTACTTC CASSSPNYEQYF
NA TRBJ2-7 TRBD1 18 TRBV6-2/TRBV6-3 TGTGCCAGCAGTCCCCCTATCCCCGGGACAGGGTCCTCCTACGAGCAGTACTTC CASSPPIPGTGSSYEQYF
once TRBJ1-5 TRBD1 15 TRBV5-5 TGTGCCAGCAGTCTGACCGGGACAGGGCCGTCACCCCAGCATTTT CASSLTGTGPSPQHF
NA TRBJ2-2 TRBD2 16 TRBV5-1 TGCGCCAGCAGCTTACGACTAGCGGGAGCTGCCGGGGAGCTGTTTTTT CASSLRLAGAAGELFF
NA TRBJ1-1 TRBD1 14 TRBV6-5 TGTGCCAGCAGAGACTCAGGGGGAGACACTGAAGCTTTCTTT CASRDSGGDTEAFF
NA TRBJ2-7 TRBD2 16 TRBV28 TGTGCCAGCAGTTCTACCCTAGCGGGAGTCGGTTACGAGCAGTACTTC CASSSTLAGVGYEQYF